Below are 16 T cell receptor beta chains sequenced from a single sample in a study of T cells in Graves' hyperthyroidism and ophthalmopathy. The investigators amplified TCR beta CDR3 regions from RNA transcripts. HTBI primers were used for first-round RT-PCR of the TCR CDR3. Using its own MiXCR run on the multiplex PCR reads, TCRdb lists one record per CDR3 protein. The data contain about 570,000 distinct CDR3 sequences, 14% of them singletons. Sequenced sample: blood. All receptors come from a woman aged 35 to 49 with Graves' hyperthyroidism.

This clonotype has at least ten counts. This chain uses TRBV6-1 with TRBJ1-5; TRBD1 matches 7 bases. The CDR3 has 12 residues. Germline values: CDR1 MNHNS, CDR2 SASEGT. Losses at the gene ends were 11 bases for V and 4 bases for J; bases not matched to a gene: 5. DNA for the CDR3: TGTGCCGGCGGACAGGAGAATCAGCCCCAGCATTTT. It encodes CAGGQENQPQHF.

The chain joins TRBV28 to TRBJ1-5; D uncertain. From germline, CDR1 is MDHEN and CDR2 SYDVKM. Trimming removed 8 bases at V and 4 bases at J, with 12 bases between. CDR3 length: 13 residues. In DNA form, the CDR3 reads TGTGCCAGCGGCAGCGGGCTTAATCAGCCCCAGCATTTT. This translates into CASGSGLNQPQHF.

J is TRBJ1-3 and V is TRBV6-1, with D hard to call. The germline V gene has CDR1 MNHNS and CDR2 SASEGT. CDR3 length: 13 amino acids. Between the trimmed V and J ends, which lost 3 bases and 4 bases, there was a span of 7 bases. For the CDR3, the DNA is TGTGCCAGCAGTGATGTCGGGGGAAACACCATATATTTT. This sequence encodes CASSDVGGNTIYF.

In this sample, this clonotype turned up a few times. The rearrangement links TRBV10-1 to TRBJ2-1; 10 nucleotides match TRBD2. V lost 8 bases to trimming and J lost 5 bases; unmatched junction nucleotides: 9. Germline assignment: CDR1 WNHNN and CDR2 SYGVQD (reference sequence). CDR3 length equals 15 residues. CDR3 nucleotide sequence: TGCGCCAGCTCTCGGCTAGCGGGAGTCCACAATGAGCAGTTCTTC. Translated: CASSRLAGVHNEQFF.

This clonotype came up many times. The CDR3 sequence is CASSFTGETQYF. The CDR3 coding sequence is TGTGCCAGCAGCTTTACTGGGGAGACCCAGTACTTC. This chain joins TRBV7-9 and TRBJ2-5; D not resolved. The V gene lost 3 bases and the J gene lost 5 bases, with 7 bases spanning the gap. CDR1 and CDR2 (germline): SEHNR, FQNEAQ (reference sequence). This CDR3 has 12 residues.

In this sample, this clonotype turned up many times. This sequence joins TRBV30 and TRBJ1-1; D unresolved. Germline V CDR1 and CDR2: GTSNPN, SVGIG (reference sequence). The CDR3 contains 11 residues. The ends were cut back, 4 bases at V and 1 base at J, with 4 bases in the middle. CDR3 region: CAWIRNTEAFF. The DNA for the CDR3 is TGTGCCTGGATTAGGAACACTGAAGCTTTCTTT.

The V call is TRBV29-1, the J call TRBJ2-7; D possibly corresponds to TRBD1 (6 bases). This CDR3 is built from 13 residues. Looked up from germline, CDR1 is SQVTM and CDR2 is ANQGSEA. V shed 6 bases and J shed 2 bases, with 14 bases lying between them. In nucleotides, the CDR3 is TGCAGCGTAGAGGGAGAGGGGGCCTACGAGCAGTACTTC. Its translation: CSVEGEGAYEQYF.

This clonotype was seen many times. The chain combines TRBV11-2 with TRBJ2-1; D gene uncertain. The germline V gene encodes CDR1 SGHAT and CDR2 FQNNGV. This CDR3 is built from 14 residues. The ends were cut back, 0 bases at V and 6 bases at J, with 9 bases in the middle. The CDR3 protein is CASSLEAGPNEQFF. In nucleotides, the CDR3 is TGTGCCAGCAGCTTAGAGGCAGGACCCAATGAGCAGTTCTTC.

This sequence joins TRBV9 and TRBJ2-3, with TRBD2 matching over 10 bases. The CDR3 is 18 residues long. CDR1 SGDLS and CDR2 YYNGEE come from the germline V gene. The ends lost 2 bases at V and 5 bases at J; junction bases unmatched: 14. The CDR3 sequence is CASSVAGGAGGQGDTQYF. In nucleotides, the CDR3 is TGTGCCAGCAGCGTCGCCGGGGGAGCGGGAGGGCAGGGAGATACGCAGTATTTT.

This clonotype was detected only once. A much larger clone lies one base from this, so it may be a read error. The CDR3 does not close with the conserved phenylalanine or tryptophan, likely indicating a read error. The V gene is TRBV11-2, the J gene TRBJ2-1; 7 bases align to TRBD2. CDR3 size: 16 residues. Germline V CDR1 and CDR2: SGHAT, FQNNGV. Trimming cost V 2 bases and J 0 bases; bases outside gene matches: 4. The CDR3 DNA reads TGTGCCAGCAGCTTAATGGCTAGCGGCTCCTACAATGAGCAGTTCCTC. It encodes CASSLMASGSYNEQFL.

This clonotype was recorded many times. This chain uses TRBV20-1 with TRBJ1-2, with unresolved D. The CDR3 length is 10 residues. The germline V gene has CDR1 DFQATT and CDR2 SNEGSKA (reference sequence). The V end lost 6 bases, the J end lost 8 bases, and 10 bases lay between the germline ends. CDR3 amino acids: CSADLGGYTF. The CDR3 DNA sequence: TGCAGTGCCGACTTGGGGGGCTACACCTTC.

This clonotype was counted only a few times. This chain links TRBV20-1 with TRBJ1-2; the D gene is possibly TRBD1 (6 bases). The germline gives CDR1 DFQATT, CDR2 SNEGSKA (reference sequence). The CDR3 runs to 13 residues. V lost 3 bases and J 5 bases, leaving 13 bases between the germline ends. CDR3 in DNA: TGCAGTGCTAGTCGGCAGGGGTTGTATGGCTACACCTTC. Translated: CSASRQGLYGYTF.

This clonotype came up a few times. The chain has TRBV6-1 and TRBJ2-3; 10 bases agree with TRBD2. Germline loops: CDR1 MNHNS, CDR2 SASEGT. J lost 0 bases, V lost 7 bases, and 10 bases had no gene match. This CDR3 is built from 17 residues. CDR3 residues: CASTSRGAGGSTDTQYF. CDR3 sequence (DNA): TGTGCCAGCACCTCCCGGGGAGCGGGAGGGAGCACAGATACGCAGTATTTT.

The chain combines TRBV29-1 with TRBJ1-2, with 7 bases matching TRBD1. The germline CDR1 and CDR2 sequences are SQVTM and ANQGSEA. This CDR3 comprises 12 residues. The CDR3 loop is CTISDRAGGYTF. The CDR3 nucleotides read TGCACCATATCTGACAGGGCAGGTGGCTACACCTTC.

A few counts support this clonotype. The J gene is TRBJ2-2, the V gene TRBV7-8; 8 nucleotides agree with TRBD2. From germline, CDR1 is SGHVS and CDR2 FQNEAQ. J gave up 4 bases and V 1 base, and 8 bases lay outside the gene matches. The CDR3 contains 17 residues. The CDR3 is CASSLVYGRAGTGELFF. The CDR3 DNA follows: TGTGCCAGCAGCTTAGTTTACGGGAGGGCCGGCACCGGGGAGCTGTTTTTT.

This clonotype has only a few counts. The rearrangement links TRBV5-1 to TRBJ1-3; D uncertain. Germline-derived CDR1 and CDR2 are SGHRS and YFSETQ. Trimming took 0 bases from V and 2 from J, leaving 6 bases between them. CDR3 length: 14 amino acids. The CDR3 coding sequence is TGCGCCAGCAGCTTGGTGGGTCCTGGAAACACCATATATTTT. This encodes CASSLVGPGNTIYF.